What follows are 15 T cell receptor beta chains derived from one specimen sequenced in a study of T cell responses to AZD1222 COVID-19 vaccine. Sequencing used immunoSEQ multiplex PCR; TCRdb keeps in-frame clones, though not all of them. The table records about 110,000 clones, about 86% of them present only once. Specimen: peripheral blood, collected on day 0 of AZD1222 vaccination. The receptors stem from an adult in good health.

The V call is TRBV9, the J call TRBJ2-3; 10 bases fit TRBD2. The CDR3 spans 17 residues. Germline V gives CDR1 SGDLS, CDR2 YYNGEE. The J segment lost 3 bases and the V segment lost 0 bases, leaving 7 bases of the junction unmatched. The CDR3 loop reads CASSVAYERGGTDTQYF. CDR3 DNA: TGTGCCAGCAGCGTAGCTTACGAGCGGGGGGGAACAGATACGCAGTATTTT.

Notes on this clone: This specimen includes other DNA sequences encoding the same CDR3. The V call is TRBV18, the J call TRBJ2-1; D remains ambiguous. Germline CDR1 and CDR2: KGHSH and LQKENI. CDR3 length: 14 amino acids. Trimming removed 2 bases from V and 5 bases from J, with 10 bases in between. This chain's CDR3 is CASSPSGADNEQFF. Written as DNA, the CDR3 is TGTGCCAGCTCACCATCCGGCGCGGACAATGAGCAGTTCTTC.

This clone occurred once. The DNA for the CDR3 is TGTGCCAGCAGCCTCCAGAGGGACTACTATGGCTACACCTTC. Residues: CASSLQRDYYGYTF. The chain uses TRBV28 and TRBJ1-2, with D possibly being TRBD1 (5 bases). This CDR3 is built from 14 residues. Germline values: CDR1 MDHEN, CDR2 SYDVKM. V lost 6 bases and J 3 bases, leaving 14 bases between the germline ends.

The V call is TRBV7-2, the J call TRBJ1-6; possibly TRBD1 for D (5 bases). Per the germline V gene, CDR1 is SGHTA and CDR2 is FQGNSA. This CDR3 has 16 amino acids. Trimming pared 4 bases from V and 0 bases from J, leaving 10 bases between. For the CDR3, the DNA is TGTGCCAGCAGCTGGGGACCGGACTCCTATAATTCACCCCTCCACTTT. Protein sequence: CASSWGPDSYNSPLHF.

The CDR3 spells CASTPVREPQHF. CDR3 sequence (DNA): TGTGCCAGCACCCCGGTTCGCGAACCCCAGCATTTT. The chain has TRBV7-9 and TRBJ1-5; D gene unclear. The CDR3 runs to 12 residues. The V gene's germline CDR1 is SEHNR and CDR2 FQNEAQ (reference sequence). V was shortened by 7 bases and J by 10 bases, with 14 bases between the two germline ends.

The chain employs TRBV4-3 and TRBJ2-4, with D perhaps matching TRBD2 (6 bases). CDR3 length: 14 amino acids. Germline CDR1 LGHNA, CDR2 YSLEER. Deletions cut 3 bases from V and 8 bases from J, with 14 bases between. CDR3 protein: CASSQDHGEDIQYF. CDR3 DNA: TGCGCCAGCAGCCAGGACCACGGGGAGGACATTCAGTACTTC.

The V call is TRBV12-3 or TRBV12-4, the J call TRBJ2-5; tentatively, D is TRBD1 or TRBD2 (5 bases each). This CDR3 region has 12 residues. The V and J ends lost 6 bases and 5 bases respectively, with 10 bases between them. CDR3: CASSPEGETQYF. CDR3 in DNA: TGTGCCAGCAGCCCTGAGGGGGAGACCCAGTACTTC.

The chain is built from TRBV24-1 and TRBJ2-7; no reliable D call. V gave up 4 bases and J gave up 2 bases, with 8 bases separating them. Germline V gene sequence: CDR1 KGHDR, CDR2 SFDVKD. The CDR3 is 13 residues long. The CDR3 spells CATSDRVTYEQYF. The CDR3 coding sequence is TGTGCCACCAGTGACCGGGTCACCTACGAGCAGTACTTC.

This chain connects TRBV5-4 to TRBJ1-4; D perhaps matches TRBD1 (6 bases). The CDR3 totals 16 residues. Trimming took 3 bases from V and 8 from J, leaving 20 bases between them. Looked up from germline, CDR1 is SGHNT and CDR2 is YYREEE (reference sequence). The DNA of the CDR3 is TGTGCCAGCAGCTCCGCGCATGGGTCAGGGGACGAAAAACTGTTTTTT. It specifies CASSSAHGSGDEKLFF. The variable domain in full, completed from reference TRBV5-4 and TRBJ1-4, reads ETGVTQSPTHLIKTRGQQVTLRCSSQSGHNTVSWYQQALGQGPQFIFQYYREEENGRGNFPPRFSGLQFPNYSSELNVNALELDDSALYLCASSSAHGSGDEKLFFGSGTQLSVL.

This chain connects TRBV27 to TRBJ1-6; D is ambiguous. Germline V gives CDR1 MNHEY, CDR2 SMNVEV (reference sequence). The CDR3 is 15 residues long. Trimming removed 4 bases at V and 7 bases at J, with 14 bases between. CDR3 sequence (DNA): TGTGCCAGCAGTTCGCAGACGGGGATGAATTCACCCCTCCACTTT. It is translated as CASSSQTGMNSPLHF.

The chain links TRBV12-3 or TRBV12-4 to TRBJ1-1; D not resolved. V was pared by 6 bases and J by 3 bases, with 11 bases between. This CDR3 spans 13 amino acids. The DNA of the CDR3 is TGTGCCAGCAGCCTCCAGGAGGACACTGAAGCTTTCTTT. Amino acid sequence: CASSLQEDTEAFF.

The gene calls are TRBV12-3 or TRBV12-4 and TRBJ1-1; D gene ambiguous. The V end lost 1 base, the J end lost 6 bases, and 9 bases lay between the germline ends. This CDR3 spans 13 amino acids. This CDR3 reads CASSLGRRSEAFF. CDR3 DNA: TGTGCCAGCAGTTTAGGCAGGAGGTCTGAAGCTTTCTTT.

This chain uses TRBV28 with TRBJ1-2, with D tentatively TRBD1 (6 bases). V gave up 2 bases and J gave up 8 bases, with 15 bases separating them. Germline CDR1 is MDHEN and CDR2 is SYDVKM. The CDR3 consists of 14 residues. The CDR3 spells CASSLPLQGRGYTF. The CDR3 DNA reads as TGTGCCAGCAGTTTACCCCTTCAGGGGAGAGGCTACACCTTC.

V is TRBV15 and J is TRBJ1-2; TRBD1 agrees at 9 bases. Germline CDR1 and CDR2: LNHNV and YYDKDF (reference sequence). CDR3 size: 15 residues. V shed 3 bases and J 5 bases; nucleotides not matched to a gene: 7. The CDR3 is CATSRDRGHNYGYTF. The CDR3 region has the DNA TGTGCCACCAGCAGGGACAGGGGACACAATTATGGCTACACCTTC.

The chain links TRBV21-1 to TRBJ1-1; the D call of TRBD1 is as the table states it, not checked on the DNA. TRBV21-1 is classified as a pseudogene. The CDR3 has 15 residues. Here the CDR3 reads CASSKVGALVTEAFF. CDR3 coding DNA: TGTGCCAGCAGCAAAGTTGGGGCCCTGGTCACTGAAGCTTTCTTT.